A single count supports the clone carrying this T cell receptor (beta chain). What it binds is not known. V shed 5 bases, J shed 4 bases, and the junction held 14 bases outside the gene matches. From germline, CDR1 is SGDLS and CDR2 YYNGEE. The CDR3 runs 16 residues. The data derive from a study of T cell responses to AZD1222 COVID-19 vaccine. General observations from the study: Of the AZD1222 recipients, only five to seven were seropositive at baseline. Spike-specific TCR breadth rose after two AZD1222 doses, and depth rose as well.

TCRdb's table, derived via immunoSEQ multiplex PCR, lists solely in-frame clones and lacks some. The sample lists some 150,000 clones, roughly 86% seen once, with under 5.5% in the top ten. The gene calls are TRBV9 and TRBJ2-7; TRBD1 matches 8 bases. The receptor comes from an adult who received the MenACWY meningococcal vaccine as a control. The source was peripheral blood, collected 28 days after the second dose of the MenACWY control vaccine. The CDR3 reads CASSPGIVDREYEQYF. In DNA form, the CDR3 reads TGTGCCAGCAGTCCTGGTATCGTGGACAGGGAGTACGAGCAGTACTTC.